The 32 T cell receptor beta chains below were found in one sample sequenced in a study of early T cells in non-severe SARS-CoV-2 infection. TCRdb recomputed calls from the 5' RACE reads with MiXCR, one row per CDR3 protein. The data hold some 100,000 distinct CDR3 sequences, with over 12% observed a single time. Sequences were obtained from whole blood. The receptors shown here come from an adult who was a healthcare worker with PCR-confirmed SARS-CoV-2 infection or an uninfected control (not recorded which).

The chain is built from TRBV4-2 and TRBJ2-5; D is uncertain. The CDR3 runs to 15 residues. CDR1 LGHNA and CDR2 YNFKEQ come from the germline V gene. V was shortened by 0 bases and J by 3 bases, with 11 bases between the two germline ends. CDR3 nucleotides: TGTGCCAGCAGCCAAGATCCTGGCAGTGAAGAGACCCAGTACTTC. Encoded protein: CASSQDPGSEETQYF.

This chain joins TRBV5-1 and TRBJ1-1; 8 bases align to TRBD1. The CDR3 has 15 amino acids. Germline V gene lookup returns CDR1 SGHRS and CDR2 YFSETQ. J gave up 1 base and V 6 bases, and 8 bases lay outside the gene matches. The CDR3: CASTKYTGGNTEAFF. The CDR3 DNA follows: TGCGCCAGCACAAAATATACAGGGGGGAACACTGAAGCTTTCTTT.

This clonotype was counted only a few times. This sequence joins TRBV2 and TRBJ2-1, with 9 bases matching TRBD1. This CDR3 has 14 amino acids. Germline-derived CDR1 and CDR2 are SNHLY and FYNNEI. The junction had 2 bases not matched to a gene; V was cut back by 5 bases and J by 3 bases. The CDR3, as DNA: TGTGCCAGCAGTAGGACAGGGGTCTACAATGAGCAGTTCTTC. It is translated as CASSRTGVYNEQFF. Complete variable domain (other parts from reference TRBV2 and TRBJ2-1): EPEVTQTPSHQVTQMGQEVILRCVPISNHLYFYWYRQILGQKVEFLVSFYNNEISEKSEIFDDQFSVERPDGSNFTLKIRSTKLEDSAMYFCASSRTGVYNEQFFGPGTRLTVL.

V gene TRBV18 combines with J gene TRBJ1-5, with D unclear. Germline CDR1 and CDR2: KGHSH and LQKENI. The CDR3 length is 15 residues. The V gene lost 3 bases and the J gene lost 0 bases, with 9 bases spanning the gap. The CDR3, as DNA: TGTGCCAGCTCACCCCCGTTAGGTAGCAATCAGCCCCAGCATTTT. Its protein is CASSPPLGSNQPQHF.

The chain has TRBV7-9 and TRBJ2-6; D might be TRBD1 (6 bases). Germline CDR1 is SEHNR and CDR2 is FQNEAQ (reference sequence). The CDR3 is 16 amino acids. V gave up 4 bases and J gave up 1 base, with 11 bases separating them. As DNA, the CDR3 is TGTGCCAGCAGCTGGCAGGGGCATTCTGGGGCCAACGTCCTGACTTTC. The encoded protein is CASSWQGHSGANVLTF.

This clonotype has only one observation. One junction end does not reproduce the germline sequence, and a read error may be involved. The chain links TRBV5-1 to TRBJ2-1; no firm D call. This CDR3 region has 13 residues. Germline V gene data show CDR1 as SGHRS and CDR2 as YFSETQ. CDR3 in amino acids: CASSSIPYNGQFF. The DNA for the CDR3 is TGCGCCAGCAGCTCAATACCTTACAATGGGCAGTTCTTC. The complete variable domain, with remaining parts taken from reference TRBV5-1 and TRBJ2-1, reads KAGVTQTPRYLIKTRGQQVTLSCSPISGHRSVSWYQQTPGQGLQFLFEYFSETQRNKGNFPGRFSGRQFSNSRSEMNVSTLELGDSALYLCASSSIPYNGQFFGPGTRLTVL.

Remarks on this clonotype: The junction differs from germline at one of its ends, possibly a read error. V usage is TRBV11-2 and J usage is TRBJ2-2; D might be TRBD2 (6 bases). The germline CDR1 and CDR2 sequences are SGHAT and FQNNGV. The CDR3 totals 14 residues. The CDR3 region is CASSRRGNAGELFF. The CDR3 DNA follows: TGTGCCAGCAGCCGACGGGGGAACGCCGGGGAGCTGTTTTTT.

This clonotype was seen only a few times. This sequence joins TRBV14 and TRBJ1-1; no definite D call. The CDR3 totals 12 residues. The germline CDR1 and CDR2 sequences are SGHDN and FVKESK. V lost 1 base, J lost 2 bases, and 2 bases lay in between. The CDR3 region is CASSQVNTEAFF. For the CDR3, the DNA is TGTGCCAGCAGCCAAGTAAACACTGAAGCTTTCTTT.

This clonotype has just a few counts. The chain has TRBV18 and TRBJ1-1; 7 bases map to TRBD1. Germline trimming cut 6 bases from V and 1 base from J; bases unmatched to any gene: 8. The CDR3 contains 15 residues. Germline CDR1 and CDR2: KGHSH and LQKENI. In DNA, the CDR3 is TGTGCCAGCTCTCAAGGGGGCTTACAGAACACTGAAGCTTTCTTT. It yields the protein CASSQGGLQNTEAFF.

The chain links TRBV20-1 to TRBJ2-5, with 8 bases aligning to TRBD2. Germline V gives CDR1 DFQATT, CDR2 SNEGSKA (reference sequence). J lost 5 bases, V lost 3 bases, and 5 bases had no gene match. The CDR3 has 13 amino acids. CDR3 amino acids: CSASGGAMETQYF. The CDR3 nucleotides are TGCAGTGCTAGCGGGGGGGCGATGGAGACCCAGTACTTC.

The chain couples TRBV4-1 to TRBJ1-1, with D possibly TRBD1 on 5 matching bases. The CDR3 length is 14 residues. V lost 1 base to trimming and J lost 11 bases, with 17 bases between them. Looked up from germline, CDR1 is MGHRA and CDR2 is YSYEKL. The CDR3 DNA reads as TGCGCCAGCAGCCAAGTAATAACTGGGGGGAGTGCTTTCTTT. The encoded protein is CASSQVITGGSAFF.

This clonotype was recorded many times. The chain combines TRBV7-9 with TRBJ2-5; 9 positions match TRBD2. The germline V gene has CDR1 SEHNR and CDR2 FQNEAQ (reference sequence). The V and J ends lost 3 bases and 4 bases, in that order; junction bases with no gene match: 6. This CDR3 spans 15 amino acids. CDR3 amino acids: CASSFEAGGGETQYF. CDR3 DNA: TGTGCCAGCAGCTTTGAAGCGGGGGGAGGAGAGACCCAGTACTTC.

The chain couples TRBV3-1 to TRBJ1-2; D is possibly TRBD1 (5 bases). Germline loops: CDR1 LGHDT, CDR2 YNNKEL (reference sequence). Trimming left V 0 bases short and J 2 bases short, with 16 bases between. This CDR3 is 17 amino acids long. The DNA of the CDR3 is TGTGCCAGCAGCCAAGAGGCAGGGCGGGTCGGAAACTATGGCTACACCTTC. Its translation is CASSQEAGRVGNYGYTF.

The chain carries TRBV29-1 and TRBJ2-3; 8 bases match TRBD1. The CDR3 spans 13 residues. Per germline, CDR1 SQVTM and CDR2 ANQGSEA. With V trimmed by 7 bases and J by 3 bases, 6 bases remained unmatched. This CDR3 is CSALDRATDTQYF. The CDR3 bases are TGCAGCGCTCTGGACAGGGCGACAGATACGCAGTATTTT.

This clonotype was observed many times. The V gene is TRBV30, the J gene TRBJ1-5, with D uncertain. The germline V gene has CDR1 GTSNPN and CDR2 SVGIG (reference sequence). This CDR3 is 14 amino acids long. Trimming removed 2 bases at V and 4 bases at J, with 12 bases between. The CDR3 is CAWSPREWNQPQHF. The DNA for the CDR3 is TGTGCCTGGAGTCCTAGGGAGTGGAATCAGCCCCAGCATTTT.

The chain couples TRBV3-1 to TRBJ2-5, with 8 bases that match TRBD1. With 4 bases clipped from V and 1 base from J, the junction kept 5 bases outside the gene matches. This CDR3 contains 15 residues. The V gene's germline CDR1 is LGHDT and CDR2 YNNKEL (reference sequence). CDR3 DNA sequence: TGTGCCAGCAGCCTCATCGACAGGGGCCAAGAGACCCAGTACTTC. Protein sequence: CASSLIDRGQETQYF.

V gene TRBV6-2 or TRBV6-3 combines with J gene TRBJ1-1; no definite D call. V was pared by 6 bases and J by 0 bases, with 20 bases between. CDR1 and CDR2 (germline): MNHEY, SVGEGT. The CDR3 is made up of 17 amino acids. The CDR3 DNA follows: TGTGCCAGCAGCCTCACCATCTGGCGCGGGCTGAACACTGAAGCTTTCTTT. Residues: CASSLTIWRGLNTEAFF.

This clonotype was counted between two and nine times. Here the CDR3 reads CASSWGILSGGRQETQYF. For the CDR3, the DNA is TGTGCCAGCAGCTGGGGGATCCTCAGCGGGGGGCGCCAAGAGACCCAGTACTTC. This sequence joins TRBV5-6 and TRBJ2-5, with 9 nucleotides matching TRBD2. Trimming cost V 3 bases and J 1 base; bases outside gene matches: 13. This CDR3 is built from 18 residues. CDR1 and CDR2 (germline): SGHDT, YYEEEE. The complete variable domain, with remaining parts taken from reference TRBV5-6 and TRBJ2-5, reads DAGVTQSPTHLIKTRGQQVTLRCSPKSGHDTVSWYQQALGQGPQFIFQYYEEEERQRGNFPDRFSGHQFPNYSSELNVNALLLGDSALYLCASSWGILSGGRQETQYFGPGTRLLVL.

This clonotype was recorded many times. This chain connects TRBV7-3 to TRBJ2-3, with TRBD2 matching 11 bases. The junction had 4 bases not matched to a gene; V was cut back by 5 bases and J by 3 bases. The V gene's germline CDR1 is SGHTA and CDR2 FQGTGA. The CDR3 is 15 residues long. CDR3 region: CASSQTSGVTDTQYF. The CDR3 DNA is TGTGCCAGCAGCCAGACTAGCGGGGTAACAGATACGCAGTATTTT.

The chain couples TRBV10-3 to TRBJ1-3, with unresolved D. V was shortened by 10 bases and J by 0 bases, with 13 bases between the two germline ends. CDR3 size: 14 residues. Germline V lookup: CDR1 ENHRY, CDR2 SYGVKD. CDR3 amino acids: CATTGRSSGNTIYF. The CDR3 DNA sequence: TGTGCCACCACCGGACGAAGCTCTGGAAACACCATATATTTT.

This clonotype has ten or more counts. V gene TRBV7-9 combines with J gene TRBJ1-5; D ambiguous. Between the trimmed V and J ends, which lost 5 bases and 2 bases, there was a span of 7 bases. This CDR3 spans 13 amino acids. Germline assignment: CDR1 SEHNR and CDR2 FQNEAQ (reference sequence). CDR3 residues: CASSPEGNQPQHF. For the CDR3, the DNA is TGTGCCAGCAGCCCCGAGGGCAATCAGCCCCAGCATTTT. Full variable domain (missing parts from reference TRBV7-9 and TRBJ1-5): DTGVSQNPRHKITKRGQNVTFRCDPISEHNRLYWYRQTLGQGPEFLTYFQNEAQLEKSRLLSDRFSAERPKGSFSTLEIQRTEQGDSAMYLCASSPEGNQPQHFGDGTRLSIL.

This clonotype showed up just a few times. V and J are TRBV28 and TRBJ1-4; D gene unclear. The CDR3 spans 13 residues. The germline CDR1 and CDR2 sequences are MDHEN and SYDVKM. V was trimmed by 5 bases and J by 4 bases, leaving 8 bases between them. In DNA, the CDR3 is TGTGCCAGCAGTCCCCCCCGTAATGAAAAACTGTTTTTT. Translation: CASSPPRNEKLFF.

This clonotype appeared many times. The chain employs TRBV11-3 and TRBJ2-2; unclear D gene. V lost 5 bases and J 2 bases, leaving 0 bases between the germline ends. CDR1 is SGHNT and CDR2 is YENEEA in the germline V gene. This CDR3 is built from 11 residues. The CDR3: CASSNTGELFF. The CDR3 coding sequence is TGTGCCAGCAGCAACACCGGGGAGCTGTTTTTT.

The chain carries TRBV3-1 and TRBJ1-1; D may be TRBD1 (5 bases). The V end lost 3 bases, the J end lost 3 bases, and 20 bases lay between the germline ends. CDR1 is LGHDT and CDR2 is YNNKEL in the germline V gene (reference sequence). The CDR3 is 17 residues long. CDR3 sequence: CASSQENTILGDTEAFF. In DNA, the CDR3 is TGTGCCAGCAGCCAGGAAAATACCATCCTGGGGGACACTGAAGCTTTCTTT.

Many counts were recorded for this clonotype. In DNA, the CDR3 is TGCAGTGCTCTTATCCGGGGAACTGAAGCTTTCTTT. Translating it yields CSALIRGTEAFF. This chain connects TRBV20-1 to TRBJ1-1, with no clear D. This CDR3 has 12 residues. Germline CDR1 and CDR2: DFQATT and SNEGSKA (reference sequence). Trimming removed 5 bases at V and 5 bases at J, with 12 bases between.

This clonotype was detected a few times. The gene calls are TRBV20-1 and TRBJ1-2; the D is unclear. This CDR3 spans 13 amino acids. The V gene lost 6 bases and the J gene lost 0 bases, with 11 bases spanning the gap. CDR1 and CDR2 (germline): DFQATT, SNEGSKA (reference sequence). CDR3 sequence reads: CSARWRANYGYTF. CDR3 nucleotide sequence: TGCAGTGCCAGGTGGAGGGCTAACTATGGCTACACCTTC.

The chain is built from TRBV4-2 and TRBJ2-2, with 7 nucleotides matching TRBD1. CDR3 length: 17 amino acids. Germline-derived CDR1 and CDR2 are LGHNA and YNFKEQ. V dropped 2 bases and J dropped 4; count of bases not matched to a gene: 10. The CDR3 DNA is TGTGCCAGCAGCCAAAGACAGGGTCGGCCTGGCACCGGGGAGCTGTTTTTT. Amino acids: CASSQRQGRPGTGELFF.

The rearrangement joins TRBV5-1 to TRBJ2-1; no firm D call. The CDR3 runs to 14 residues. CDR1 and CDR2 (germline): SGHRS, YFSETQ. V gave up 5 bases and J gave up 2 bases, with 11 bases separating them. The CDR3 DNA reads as TGCGCCAGCAGTTATGACGAGGCCTACAATGAGCAGTTCTTC. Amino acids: CASSYDEAYNEQFF. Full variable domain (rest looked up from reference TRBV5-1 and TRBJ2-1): KAGVTQTPRYLIKTRGQQVTLSCSPISGHRSVSWYQQTPGQGLQFLFEYFSETQRNKGNFPGRFSGRQFSNSRSEMNVSTLELGDSALYLCASSYDEAYNEQFFGPGTRLTVL.

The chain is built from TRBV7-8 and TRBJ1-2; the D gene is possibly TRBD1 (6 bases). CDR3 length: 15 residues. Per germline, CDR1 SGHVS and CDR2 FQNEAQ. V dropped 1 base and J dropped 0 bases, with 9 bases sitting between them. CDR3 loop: CASSLGTAANYGYTF. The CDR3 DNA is TGTGCCAGCAGCTTAGGGACAGCCGCTAACTATGGCTACACCTTC.

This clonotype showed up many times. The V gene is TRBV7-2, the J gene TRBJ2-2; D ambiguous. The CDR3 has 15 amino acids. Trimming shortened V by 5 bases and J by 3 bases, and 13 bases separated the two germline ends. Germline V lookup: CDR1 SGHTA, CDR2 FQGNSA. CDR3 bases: TGTGCCAGCAGCCGCGAGATCCGTGACACCGGGGAGCTGTTTTTT. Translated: CASSREIRDTGELFF.

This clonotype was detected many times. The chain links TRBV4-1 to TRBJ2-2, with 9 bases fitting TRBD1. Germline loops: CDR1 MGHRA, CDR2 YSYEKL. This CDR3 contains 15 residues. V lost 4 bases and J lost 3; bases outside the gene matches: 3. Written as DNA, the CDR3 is TGCGCCAGCAGCCTTGGGACAGGGTACACCGGGGAGCTGTTTTTT. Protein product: CASSLGTGYTGELFF.

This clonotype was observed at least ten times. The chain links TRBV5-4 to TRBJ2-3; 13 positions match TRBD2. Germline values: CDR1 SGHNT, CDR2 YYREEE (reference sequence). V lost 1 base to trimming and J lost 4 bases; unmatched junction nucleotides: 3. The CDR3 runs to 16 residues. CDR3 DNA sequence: TGTGCCAGCAGCTTGAAACTAGCGGGGGGGCCAGATACGCAGTATTTT. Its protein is CASSLKLAGGPDTQYF.